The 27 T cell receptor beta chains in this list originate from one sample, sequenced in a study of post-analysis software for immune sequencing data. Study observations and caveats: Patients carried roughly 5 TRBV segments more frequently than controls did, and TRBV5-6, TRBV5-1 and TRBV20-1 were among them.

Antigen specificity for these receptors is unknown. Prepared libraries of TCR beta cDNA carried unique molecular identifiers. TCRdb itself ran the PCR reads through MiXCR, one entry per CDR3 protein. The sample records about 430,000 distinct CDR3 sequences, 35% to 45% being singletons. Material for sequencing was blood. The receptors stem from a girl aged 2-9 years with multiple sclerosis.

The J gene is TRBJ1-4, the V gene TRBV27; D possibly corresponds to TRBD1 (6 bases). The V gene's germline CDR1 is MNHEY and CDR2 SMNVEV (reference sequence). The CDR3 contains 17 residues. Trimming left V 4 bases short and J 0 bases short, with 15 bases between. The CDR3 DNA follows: TGTGCCAGCAGTTCGCCAGGGGACCCTGCAACTAATGAAAAACTGTTTTTT. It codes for CASSSPGDPATNEKLFF.

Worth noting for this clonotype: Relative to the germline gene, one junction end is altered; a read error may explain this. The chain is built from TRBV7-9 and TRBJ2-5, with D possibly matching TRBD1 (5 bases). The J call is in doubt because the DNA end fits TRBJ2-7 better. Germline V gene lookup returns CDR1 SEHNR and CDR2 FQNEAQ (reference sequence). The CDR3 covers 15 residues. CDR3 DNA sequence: TGTGCCTGCAGCTTATACAGGTCAGGCCCCTACGAGCAGTACTTC. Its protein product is CACSLYRSGPYEQYF.

CDR3 nucleotide sequence: TGTGCCAGTAACCCTGGGGGAACCTCAGGGACCATGAACACTGAAGCTTTCTTT. Translation: CASNPGGTSGTMNTEAFF. The genes are TRBV19 and TRBJ1-1; D is perhaps TRBD1 (5 bases). CDR3 length equals 18 residues. The V and J ends lost 7 bases and 0 bases respectively, with 24 bases between them. CDR1 is LNHDA and CDR2 is SQIVND in the germline V gene (reference sequence).

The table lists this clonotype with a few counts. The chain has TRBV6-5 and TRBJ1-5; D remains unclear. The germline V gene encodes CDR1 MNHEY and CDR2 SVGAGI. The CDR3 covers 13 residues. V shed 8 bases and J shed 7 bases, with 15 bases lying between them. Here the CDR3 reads CASGLSMRQPQHF. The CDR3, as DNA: TGTGCCAGCGGACTATCGATGCGGCAGCCCCAGCATTTT.

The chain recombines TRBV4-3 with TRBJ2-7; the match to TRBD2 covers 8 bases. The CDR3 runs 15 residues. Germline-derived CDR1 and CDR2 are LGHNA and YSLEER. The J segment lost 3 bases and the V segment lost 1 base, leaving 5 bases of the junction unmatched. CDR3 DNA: TGCGCCAGCAGCCAAGGGCCGGGAGGGAACTACGAGCAGTACTTC. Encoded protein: CASSQGPGGNYEQYF.

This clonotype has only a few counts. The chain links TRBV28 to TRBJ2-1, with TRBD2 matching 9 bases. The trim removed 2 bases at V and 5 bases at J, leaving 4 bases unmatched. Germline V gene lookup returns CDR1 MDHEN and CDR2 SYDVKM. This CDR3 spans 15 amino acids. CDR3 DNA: TGTGCCAGCAGTTTACCCCTAGCGGGGAACAATGAGCAGTTCTTC. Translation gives CASSLPLAGNNEQFF. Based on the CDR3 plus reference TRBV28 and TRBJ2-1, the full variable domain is DVKVTQSSRYLVKRTGEKVFLECVQDMDHENMFWYRQDPGLGLRLIYFSYDVKMKEKGDIPEGYSVSREKKERFSLILESASTNQTSMYLCASSLPLAGNNEQFFGPGTRLTVL.

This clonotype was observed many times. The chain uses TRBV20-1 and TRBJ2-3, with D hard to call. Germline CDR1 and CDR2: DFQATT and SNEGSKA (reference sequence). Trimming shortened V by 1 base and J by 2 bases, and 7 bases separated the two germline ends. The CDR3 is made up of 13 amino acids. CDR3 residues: CSARAYITDTQYF. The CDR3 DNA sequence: TGCAGTGCTAGAGCATACATCACAGATACGCAGTATTTT.

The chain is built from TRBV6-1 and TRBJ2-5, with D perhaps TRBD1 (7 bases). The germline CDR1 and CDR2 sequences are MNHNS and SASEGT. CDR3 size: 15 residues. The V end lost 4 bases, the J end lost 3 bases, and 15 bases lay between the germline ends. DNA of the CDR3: TGTGCCAGCAGTGGGGGCGGGACAGTTAAAGAGACCCAGTACTTC. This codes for CASSGGGTVKETQYF.

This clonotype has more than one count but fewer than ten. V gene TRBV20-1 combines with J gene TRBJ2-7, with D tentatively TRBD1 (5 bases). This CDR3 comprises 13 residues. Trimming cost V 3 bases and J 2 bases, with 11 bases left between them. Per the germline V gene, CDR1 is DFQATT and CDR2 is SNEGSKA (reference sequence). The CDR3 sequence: CSASAGKAYEQYF. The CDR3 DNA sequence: TGCAGTGCTAGCGCAGGGAAGGCCTACGAGCAGTACTTC.

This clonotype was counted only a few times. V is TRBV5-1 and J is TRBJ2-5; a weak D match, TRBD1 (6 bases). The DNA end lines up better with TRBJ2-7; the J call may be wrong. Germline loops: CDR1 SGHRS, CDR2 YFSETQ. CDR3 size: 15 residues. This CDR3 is CASSSLGAVSAEQYF. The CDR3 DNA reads TGCGCCAGCAGCTCCCTGGGGGCAGTTTCCGCCGAGCAGTACTTC.

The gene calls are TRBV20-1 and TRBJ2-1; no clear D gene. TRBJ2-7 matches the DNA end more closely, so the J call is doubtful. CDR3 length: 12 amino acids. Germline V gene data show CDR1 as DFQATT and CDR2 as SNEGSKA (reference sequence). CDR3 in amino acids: CSAISSYNEQYF. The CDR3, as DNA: TGCAGTGCCATCAGCTCCTACAATGAGCAGTACTTC.

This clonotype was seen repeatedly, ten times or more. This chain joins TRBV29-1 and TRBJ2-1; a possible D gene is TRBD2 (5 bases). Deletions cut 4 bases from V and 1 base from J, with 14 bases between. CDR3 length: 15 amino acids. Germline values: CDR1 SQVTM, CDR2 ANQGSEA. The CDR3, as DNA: TGCAGCGTTGTACCCGGGGAGCCATCCTACAATGAGCAGTTCTTC. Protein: CSVVPGEPSYNEQFF.

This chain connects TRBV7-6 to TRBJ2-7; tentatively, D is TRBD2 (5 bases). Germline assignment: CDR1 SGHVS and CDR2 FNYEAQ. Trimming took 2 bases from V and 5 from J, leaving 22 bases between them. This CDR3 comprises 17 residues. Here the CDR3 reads CASSLTAAGSRVNEQYF. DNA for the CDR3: TGTGCCAGCAGCTTAACAGCGGCAGGATCTAGGGTGAACGAGCAGTACTTC.

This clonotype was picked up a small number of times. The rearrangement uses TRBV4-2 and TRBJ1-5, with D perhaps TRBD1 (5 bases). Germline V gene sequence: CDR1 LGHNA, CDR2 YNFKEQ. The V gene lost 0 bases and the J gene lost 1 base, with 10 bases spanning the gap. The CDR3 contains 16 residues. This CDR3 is CASSQEVGASNQPQHF. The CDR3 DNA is TGTGCCAGCAGCCAAGAGGTCGGGGCGAGCAATCAGCCCCAGCATTTT.

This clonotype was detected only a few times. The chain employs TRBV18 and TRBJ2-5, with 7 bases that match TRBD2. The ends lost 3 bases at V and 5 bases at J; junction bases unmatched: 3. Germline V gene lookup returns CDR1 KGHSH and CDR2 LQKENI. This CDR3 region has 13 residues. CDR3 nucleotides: TGTGCCAGCTCACCCCAGGGAGGGGAGACCCAGTACTTC. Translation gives CASSPQGGETQYF.

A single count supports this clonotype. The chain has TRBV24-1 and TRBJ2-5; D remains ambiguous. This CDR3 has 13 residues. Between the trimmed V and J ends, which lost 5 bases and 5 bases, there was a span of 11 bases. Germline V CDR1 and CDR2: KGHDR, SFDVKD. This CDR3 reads CATSGTRFETQYF. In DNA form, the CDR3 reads TGTGCCACCAGTGGGACGCGATTTGAGACCCAGTACTTC.

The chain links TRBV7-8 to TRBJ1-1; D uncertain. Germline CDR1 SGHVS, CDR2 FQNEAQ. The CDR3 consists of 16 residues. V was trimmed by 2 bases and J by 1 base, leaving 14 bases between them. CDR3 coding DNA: TGTGCCAGCAGCTTAATCGGAGGGATTGGGAACACTGAAGCTTTCTTT. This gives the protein CASSLIGGIGNTEAFF.

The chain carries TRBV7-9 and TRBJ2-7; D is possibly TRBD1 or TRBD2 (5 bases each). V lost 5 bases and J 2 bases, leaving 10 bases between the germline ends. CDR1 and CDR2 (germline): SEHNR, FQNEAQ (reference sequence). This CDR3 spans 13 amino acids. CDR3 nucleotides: TGTGCCAGCAGCGGGACCTCTACCTACGAGCAGTACTTC. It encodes CASSGTSTYEQYF.

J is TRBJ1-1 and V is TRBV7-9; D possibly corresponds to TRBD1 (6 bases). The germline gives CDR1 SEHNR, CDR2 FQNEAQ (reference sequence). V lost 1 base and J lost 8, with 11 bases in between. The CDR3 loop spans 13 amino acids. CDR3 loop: CASSLEGGLEAFF. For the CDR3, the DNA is TGTGCCAGCAGCTTAGAAGGGGGACTAGAAGCTTTCTTT.

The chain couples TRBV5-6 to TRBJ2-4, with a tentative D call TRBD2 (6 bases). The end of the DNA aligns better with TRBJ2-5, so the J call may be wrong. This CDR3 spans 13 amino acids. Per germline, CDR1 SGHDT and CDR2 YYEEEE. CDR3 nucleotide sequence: TGTGCCAGCAGACTGGAGGGGAGAGAGACCCAGTACTTC. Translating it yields CASRLEGRETQYF.

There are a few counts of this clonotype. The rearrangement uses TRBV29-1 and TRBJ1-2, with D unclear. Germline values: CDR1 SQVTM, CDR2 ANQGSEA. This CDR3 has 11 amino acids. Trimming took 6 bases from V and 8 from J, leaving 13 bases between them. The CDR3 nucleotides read TGCAGCGTCGTTAAGACCGTAGGCTACACCTTC. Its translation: CSVVKTVGYTF.

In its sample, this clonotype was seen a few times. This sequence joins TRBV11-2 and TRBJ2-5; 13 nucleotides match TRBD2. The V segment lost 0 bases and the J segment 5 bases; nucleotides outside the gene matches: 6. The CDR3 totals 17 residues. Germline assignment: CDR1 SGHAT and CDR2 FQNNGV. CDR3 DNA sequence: TGTGCCAGCAGCTTAGATAGGACTAGCGGGGGATTGGAGACCCAGTACTTC. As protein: CASSLDRTSGGLETQYF.

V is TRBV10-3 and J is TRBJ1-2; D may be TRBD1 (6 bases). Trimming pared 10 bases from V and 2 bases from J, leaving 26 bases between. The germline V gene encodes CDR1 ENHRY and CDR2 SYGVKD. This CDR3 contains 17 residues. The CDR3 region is CATLTLNSVGGNYGYTF. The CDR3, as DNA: TGTGCCACCCTAACTCTCAACTCCGTAGGGGGAAACTATGGCTACACCTTC.

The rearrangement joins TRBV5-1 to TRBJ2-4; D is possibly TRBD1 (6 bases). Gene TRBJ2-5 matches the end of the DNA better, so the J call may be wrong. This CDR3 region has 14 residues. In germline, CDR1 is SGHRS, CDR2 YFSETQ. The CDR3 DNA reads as TGCGCCAGCAGCTTGGCGGTAGGGGGAGAGACCCAGTACTTC. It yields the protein CASSLAVGGETQYF.

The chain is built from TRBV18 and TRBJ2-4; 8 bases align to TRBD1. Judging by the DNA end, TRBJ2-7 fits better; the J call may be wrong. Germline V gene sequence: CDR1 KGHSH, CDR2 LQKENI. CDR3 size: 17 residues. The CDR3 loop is CASSLTAKQGVSYEQYF. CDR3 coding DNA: TGTGCCAGCTCACTTACCGCGAAACAGGGGGTAAGCTACGAGCAGTACTTC.

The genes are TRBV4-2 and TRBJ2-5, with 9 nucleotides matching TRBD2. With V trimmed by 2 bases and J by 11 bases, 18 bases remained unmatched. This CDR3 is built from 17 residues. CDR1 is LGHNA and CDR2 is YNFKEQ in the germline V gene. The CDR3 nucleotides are TGTGCCAGCAGCCAACCTTTAAGTAGCGGGAGCCCCAAGGAGCAGTACTTC. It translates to CASSQPLSSGSPKEQYF.

CDR3 in amino acids: CASSYRREVYEQYF. The DNA of the CDR3 is TGTGCCAGCAGTTACCGGAGAGAGGTCTACGAGCAGTACTTC. The gene calls are TRBV6-2 or TRBV6-3 and TRBJ2-7; D is unclear. With 2 bases removed from V and 3 bases from J, the gap between germline ends came to 11 bases. Germline values: CDR1 MNHEY, CDR2 SVGEGT. The CDR3 has 14 amino acids.